A selection of T cell receptor beta chains follows, all from one sample in a study of lymphopenia after photon versus proton radiotherapy. Here immunoSEQ multiplex PCR was the method, and the copy in TCRdb shows in-frame clones only, minus some. The sample carries some 25,000 clones, roughly 80% recorded once. This specimen consisted of peripheral blood, obtained from a patient treated with proton-based radiotherapy. Receptor source: a woman in her 70s with pancreatic cancer. The CDR3 runs from the conserved cysteine through the conserved F or W. A D gene is named only where the DNA matches it firmly. Clone size is given for some rows only: seen once, a few or many times, or a class if the clone is expanded.

clone_size,j_call,v_call,cdr3_length,d_call,cdr3_nt,cdr3_aa
-,TRBJ2-1,TRBV6-5,14,-,TGTGCCAGCAGTTACCACATCTCCTACAATGAGCAGTTCTTC,CASSYHISYNEQFF
-,TRBJ2-4,TRBV18,19,TRBD2,TGTGCCAGCTCACCACCGGGACTAGCGGGAGGGGCAACCAAAAACATTCAGTACTTC,CASSPPGLAGGATKNIQYF
once,TRBJ2-7,TRBV7-9,13,-,TGTGCCAGCAGCTTACTATTCTCCTACGAGCAGTACTTC,CASSLLFSYEQYF
few,TRBJ1-2,TRBV28,14,TRBD1,TGTGCCAGCACGACCGGGACAGCCGGCTATGGCTACACCTTC,CASTTGTAGYGYTF
-,TRBJ1-5,TRBV6-6,14,-,TGTGCCAGCAGAATGACAGAAAACAATCAGCCCCAGCATTTT,CASRMTENNQPQHF
-,TRBJ2-7,TRBV6-1,16,-,TGTGCCAGCAGTGGGGGCTGGGGGCTAATCTCCTACGAGCAGTACTTC,CASSGGWGLISYEQYF
-,TRBJ2-2,TRBV2,14,TRBD1,TGTGCCACAACCCGACAGGGTGAAATCGGGGAGCTGTTTTTT,CATTRQGEIGELFF
few,TRBJ2-7,TRBV7-6,15,TRBD1,TGTGCCAGCAGCTTAGAGGGGACAGGTCTCTACGAGCAGTACTTC,CASSLEGTGLYEQYF
-,TRBJ1-2,TRBV4-3,16,-,TGCGCCAGCAGCCAAAACGCCCCGGGACATCTATATGGCTACACCTTC,CASSQNAPGHLYGYTF
-,TRBJ2-6,TRBV23-1,15,-,TGCGCCAGCAGTACGCAACAAAGTCGGGCCAACGTCCTGACTTTC,CASSTQQSRANVLTF
few,TRBJ2-7,TRBV6-5,14,-,TGTGCCAGCAGTTACTCGCTAGGGATCGGCGAGCAGTACTTC,CASSYSLGIGEQYF
-,TRBJ2-7,TRBV2,15,-,TGTGCCAGCAGTTCCCGACAGTCTAGGTCCTACGAGCAGTACTTC,CASSSRQSRSYEQYF
-,TRBJ1-1,TRBV29-1,18,-,TGCAGCGTTGAAGATCGAAGGGTTGGAACTCTTTCTAACACTGAAGCTTTCTTT,CSVEDRRVGTLSNTEAFF
-,TRBJ2-3,TRBV25-1,14,-,TGTGCCAGCAGTGATCTCCCCCCGCCAGATACGCAGTATTTT,CASSDLPPPDTQYF
-,TRBJ2-1,TRBV19,14,-,TGTGCCAGTAGTCCCCGGGGCTCCTACAATGAGCAGTTCTTC,CASSPRGSYNEQFF
-,TRBJ2-5,TRBV6-5,14,TRBD2,TGTGCCAGCAGGCGCCTAAGCGGGAGTAAGACCCAGTACTTC,CASRRLSGSKTQYF
-,TRBJ2-4,TRBV2,12,-,TGTGCCAGCAGTGAAGGGCAGGGCATTCAGTACTTC,CASSEGQGIQYF
-,TRBJ2-1,TRBV27,16,TRBD2,TGTGCCACCCGACTAGCGGGCGCAAGCTCCTACAATGAGCAGTTCTTC,CATRLAGASSYNEQFF
-,TRBJ2-2,TRBV9,16,TRBD2,TGTGCCAGCAGCCCATACGGACTAGTAGACACCGGGGAGCTGTTTTTT,CASSPYGLVDTGELFF
-,TRBJ1-2,TRBV1,16,-,TGCACCAGCAGATTAGGTGGTTTGTGCGAGACCTATGGCTACACCTTC,CTSRLGGLCETYGYTF
once,TRBJ1-1,TRBV5-1,16,TRBD1,TGCGCCAGCAGCTCTTGGACAGGGGGGATGAACACTGAAGCTTTCTTT,CASSSWTGGMNTEAFF
-,TRBJ1-1,TRBV30,12,-,TGTGCCTGCACGGGTTTCTCTCTCGAAGCTTTCTTT,CACTGFSLEAFF
-,TRBJ2-6,TRBV28,12,-,TGTGCCAGCAGCTACCAGGGCGACGTCCTGACTTTC,CASSYQGDVLTF
-,TRBJ2-5,TRBV25-1,15,TRBD2,TGTGCCAGCAGTGGGACTAGCGGGCTCCAAGAGACCCAGTACTTC,CASSGTSGLQETQYF
-,TRBJ2-7,TRBV7-9,15,TRBD1,TGTGCCAGCAGCCCGGGGACAGGGGATGCGATCGAGCAGTACTTC,CASSPGTGDAIEQYF
once,TRBJ2-7,TRBV2,14,-,TGTGCCAGCACCACTAAGAGGGGGTTTAACGAGCAGTACTTC,CASTTKRGFNEQYF
-,TRBJ2-7,TRBV28,15,TRBD1,TGTGCCAGCAGAGGAGCCGGGACAGGGGACTACGAGCAGTACTTC,CASRGAGTGDYEQYF
-,TRBJ2-2,TRBV5-4,14,-,TGTGCCAGCAGCTTGCCACGAGCCACCGGGGAGCTGTTTTTT,CASSLPRATGELFF
-,TRBJ2-7,TRBV11-2,17,TRBD2,TGTGCCAGCAGCTTAGGGGGACTAGCGGATAGAACCTACGAGCAGTACTTC,CASSLGGLADRTYEQYF
-,TRBJ2-5,TRBV15,16,TRBD2,TGTGCCACCAGCAGAGCGGGAGGGCGCGACTTGGAGACCCAGTACTTC,CATSRAGGRDLETQYF
few,TRBJ1-5,TRBV2,12,-,TGTGCCAGCAGGGTAGAGGGTCAGCCCCAGCATTTT,CASRVEGQPQHF
-,TRBJ2-1,TRBV2,15,-,TGTGCCAGCAGGGGGTGGCCGGGGGTGAGGGATGAGCAGTTCTTC,CASRGWPGVRDEQFF
-,TRBJ2-1,TRBV29-1,11,-,TGCAGCGTTTTAACAGGGAATGAGCAGTTCTTC,CSVLTGNEQFF
-,TRBJ2-7,TRBV28,12,-,TGTGCCAGCAAAAGCGCGGGGTACGAGCAGTACTTC,CASKSAGYEQYF
-,TRBJ2-1,TRBV7-3,11,-,TGTGCCAGCACCACCGGACGCGAGCAGTTCTTC,CASTTGREQFF
-,TRBJ2-7,TRBV11-2,14,-,TGTGCCAGCAGCTTAGTTGGGGGGTCCTACGAGCAGTACTTC,CASSLVGGSYEQYF
-,TRBJ2-1,TRBV5-1,18,-,TGCGCCAGCAGCCGCGGTGAGATGACGGTAAAAATAAACAATGAGCAGTTCTTC,CASSRGEMTVKINNEQFF
-,TRBJ2-2,TRBV29-1,14,-,TGCAGCGTTGAAATCACACTTAACACCGGGGAGCTGTTTTTT,CSVEITLNTGELFF
few,TRBJ2-1,TRBV9,16,TRBD1,TGTGCCAGCTCCGTCGGGGGACAGGGGGCTTACAATGAGCAGTTCTTC,CASSVGGQGAYNEQFF
-,TRBJ2-1,TRBV2,14,TRBD1,TGTGCCAGCAGTGATAAGACAGGGTACAATGAGCAGTTCTTC,CASSDKTGYNEQFF
-,TRBJ2-1,TRBV27,16,TRBD2,TGTGCCAGCAGTCGGGCGGGGGTCGGTGGGGGCAATGAGCAGTTCTTC,CASSRAGVGGGNEQFF
-,TRBJ1-5,TRBV27,16,TRBD1,TGTGCCAGCAGTTTCAACGACAGGGATAGCAATCAGCCCCAGCATTTT,CASSFNDRDSNQPQHF
-,TRBJ2-3,TRBV9,15,TRBD1,TGTGCCAGCAGCCCACCGGGACAGGGCACAGATACGCAGTATTTT,CASSPPGQGTDTQYF
-,TRBJ2-5,TRBV9,14,-,TGTGCCAGCAGCGTCTCAGGGCCCCGAGAGACCCAGTACTTC,CASSVSGPRETQYF
-,TRBJ1-5,TRBV15,18,-,TGTGCCACCAGCAGAGATCCAAGGGGCAGCTATAGCAATCAGCCCCAGCATTTT,CATSRDPRGSYSNQPQHF
few,TRBJ2-7,TRBV2,13,-,TGTGCCAGTAACAGGGTTTCAGGGTACGAGCAGTACTTC,CASNRVSGYEQYF
-,TRBJ2-1,TRBV28,13,-,TGTGCCAGCAGTTTGGGGGGAGGCAATGAGCAGTTCTTC,CASSLGGGNEQFF
once,TRBJ2-5,TRBV15,16,TRBD1,TGTGCCACCAGCAGAGATCGTGACAGGGTGGGGGAGACCCAGTACTTC,CATSRDRDRVGETQYF
-,TRBJ2-7,TRBV28,14,TRBD2,TGTGCCAGCAGGGGGACTAGTGATGTCTACGAGCAGTACTTC,CASRGTSDVYEQYF
-,TRBJ2-5,TRBV19,14,TRBD1,TGTGCCAGTAGTATGGGGACAGGGCGAGAGACCCAGTACTTC,CASSMGTGRETQYF
once,TRBJ1-2,TRBV10-3,14,-,TGTGCCATCACCCAGGAGGATGGGGGCTATGGCTACACCTTC,CAITQEDGGYGYTF
-,TRBJ2-7,TRBV6-5,11,-,TGTGCCAGCAGGGATGCCTACGAGCAGTACTTC,CASRDAYEQYF
-,TRBJ2-2,TRBV30,15,-,TGTGCCTGGAGCCTCACGGGGGCTAGGACCGGGGAGCTGTTTTTT,CAWSLTGARTGELFF
-,TRBJ2-3,TRBV7-2,13,-,TGTGCCAGCAGGGGCTGGAGCACAGATACGCAGTATTTT,CASRGWSTDTQYF
-,TRBJ2-1,TRBV28,15,TRBD2,TGTGCCAGCAGACCCGGGACTAGCGGATACAATGAGCAGTTCTTC,CASRPGTSGYNEQFF
-,TRBJ1-1,TRBV7-2,16,TRBD1,TGTGCCAGCAGCTCCCAACCGGGACAGGGGTCCACTGAAGCTTTCTTT,CASSSQPGQGSTEAFF